This is a list of T cell receptor beta chains from one sample in a study of blood T cells in healthy people across ages. TCRdb ran MiXCR on the 5' RACE reads and lists one entry per CDR3 protein. The sample lists about 2 million distinct CDR3 sequences; roughly 52% were seen once. The sequencing input was blood. The receptors shown here come from a woman in her 40s in good health. Each CDR3 is given with its conserved first and last residue. Fields, in order: V gene, J gene, clone size, D gene, CDR3 DNA, CDR3 protein. The D gene is left open where the match is weak. Rows give clone size only sometimes, using once, few, many, or a class for an expanded clone.

>TRBV7-2|TRBJ1-2|NA|TRBD1
TGTGCCAGCAGCGGAACAGGGGTGTCTTATGGCTACACCTTC
CASSGTGVSYGYTF
>TRBV11-2|TRBJ2-1|NA|TRBD2
TGTGCCAGCAGCTTAGCGGTGACTAGCGGGGGGCCAGGCTCCTACAATGAGCAGTTCTTC
CASSLAVTSGGPGSYNEQFF
>TRBV6-1|TRBJ1-5|few|NA
TGTGCCAGCACTCGGGGAGATGGGAATCAGCCCCAGCATTTT
CASTRGDGNQPQHF
>TRBV4-3|TRBJ1-2|NA|NA
TGCGCCAGCAGCCAAGGGTGGGCTGCGGATCCCTATGGCTACACCTTC
CASSQGWAADPYGYTF
>TRBV6-2/TRBV6-3|TRBJ1-2|few|NA
TGTGCCAGCAGTCCCAAGGGAGGGACCCAACAAGGATATGGCTACACCTTC
CASSPKGGTQQGYGYTF
>TRBV7-9|TRBJ1-1|NA|NA
TGTGCCAGCAGCTTAGTCTCCGGGCAGTGGAGGGCTTTCTTT
CASSLVSGQWRAFF
>TRBV20-1|TRBJ2-4|NA|TRBD1
TGCAGTGCTGGCCCCGGGACAGGGGTCGCCATTCAGTACTTC
CSAGPGTGVAIQYF
>TRBV19|TRBJ1-5|once|NA
TGTGCCAGTACTCACCAGGGTGTACGCAATCAGCCCCAGCATTTT
CASTHQGVRNQPQHF
>TRBV11-2|TRBJ1-1|NA|NA
TGTGCCAGCAGCGTTAAACGGGGGACTGAAGCTTTCTTT
CASSVKRGTEAFF
>TRBV4-2|TRBJ2-3|NA|NA
TGTGCCAGCAGCCAGCTATACACAGATACGCAGTATTTT
CASSQLYTDTQYF
>TRBV27|TRBJ2-3|few|NA
TGTGCCAGCAGTTCAGGAGGGGGACCCTCTAGCACAGATACGCAGTATTTT
CASSSGGGPSSTDTQYF
>TRBV28|TRBJ1-2|NA|TRBD1
TGTGCCAGCAGTTGGGGACAGGGGGCTGTGGGCTACACCTTC
CASSWGQGAVGYTF
>TRBV12-3/TRBV12-4|TRBJ2-1|NA|TRBD1
TGTGCCAGCAGTAGCTCCCTCGGGACAGGGGGAGGTGAGCAGTTCTTC
CASSSSLGTGGGEQFF
>TRBV20-1|TRBJ2-3|NA|NA
TGCAGTGCTACCAGAGGGTTCGTGGCAGATACGCAGTATTTT
CSATRGFVADTQYF
>TRBV7-9|TRBJ2-3|once|NA
TGTGCCAGCAGCCTCGGACTTGGCCAAACAGATACGCAGTATTTT
CASSLGLGQTDTQYF
>TRBV6-2/TRBV6-3|TRBJ1-4|few|TRBD1
TGTGCCAGCAGTTACGGCGGGACAGGGAATGAAAAACTGTTTTTT
CASSYGGTGNEKLFF
>TRBV10-3|TRBJ2-7|NA|NA
TGTGCCATCAGTGAGCAAGTGACAGCGACCTGCGAGCAGTACTTC
CAISEQVTATCEQYF
>TRBV7-9|TRBJ2-1|NA|TRBD1
TGTGCCAGCAGCTTAGCGTACCCGGACAGGACCTACAATGAGCAGTTCTTC
CASSLAYPDRTYNEQFF
>TRBV6-2/TRBV6-3|TRBJ2-3|NA|NA
TGTGCCAGCAGTTACCTTCAGACAGTGGGGATCACAGATACGCAGTATTTT
CASSYLQTVGITDTQYF
>TRBV20-1|TRBJ2-7|few|NA
TGCAGTCCTCGGACAGATCACTACGAGCAGTACTTC
CSPRTDHYEQYF
>TRBV3-1|TRBJ2-5|NA|TRBD2
TGTGCCAGCAGCTCGGGACTATTTCGAGAGACCCAGTACTTC
CASSSGLFRETQYF